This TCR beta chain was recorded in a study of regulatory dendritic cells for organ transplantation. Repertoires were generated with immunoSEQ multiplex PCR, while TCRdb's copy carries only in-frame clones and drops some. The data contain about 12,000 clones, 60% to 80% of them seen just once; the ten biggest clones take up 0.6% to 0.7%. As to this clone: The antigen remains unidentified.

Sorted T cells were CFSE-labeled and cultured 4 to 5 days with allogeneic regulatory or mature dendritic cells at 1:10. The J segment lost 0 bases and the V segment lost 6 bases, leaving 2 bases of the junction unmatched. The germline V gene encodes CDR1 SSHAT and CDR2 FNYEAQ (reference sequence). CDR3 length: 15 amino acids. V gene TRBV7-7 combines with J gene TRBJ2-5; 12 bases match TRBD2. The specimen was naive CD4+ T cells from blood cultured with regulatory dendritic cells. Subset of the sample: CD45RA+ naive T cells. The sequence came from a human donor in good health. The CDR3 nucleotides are TGTGCCAGCAGTCGACTAGCGGGGGACCAAGAGACCCAGTACTTC. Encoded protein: CASSRLAGDQETQYF.